The 27 T cell receptor beta chains below come from one sample, sequenced in a study of a mutant IDH1 vaccine in newly diagnosed glioma. Their target antigens are unknown. Clones were sequenced by immunoSEQ multiplex PCR, and TCRdb holds only the in-frame ones, with some missing. The data hold about 64,000 clones, with 80% to 90% observed a single time. Stated time point: week 23, last vaccination. Every vaccine dose comprised 300 ug of mutant IDH1 20-mer peptide plus topical imiquimod. The sample consisted of PBMCs, taken from a glioma patient whose treatment included an IDH1 peptide vaccine. All receptors come from a young man with glioma.

The chain links TRBV5-8 to TRBJ1-3; 7 bases are shared with TRBD1. Trimming at V came to 4 bases and at J to 0 bases, leaving 4 bases not matched to a gene. This CDR3 contains 15 residues. Germline V lookup: CDR1 SGHTS, CDR2 YDEGEE. CDR3 protein: CASSIGQVSGNTIYF. CDR3 coding DNA: TGTGCCAGCAGCATCGGACAGGTCTCTGGAAACACCATATATTTT.

The rearrangement joins TRBV6-5 to TRBJ2-1; the match to TRBD1 covers 8 bases. V trimming: 6 bases; J trimming: 5 bases; junction bases outside the gene matches: 9. Per the germline V gene, CDR1 is MNHEY and CDR2 is SVGAGI. The CDR3 extends over 15 amino acids. The CDR3 loop is CASSAAGQVNNEQFF. The CDR3 DNA reads as TGTGCCAGCAGCGCCGCGGGACAGGTGAACAATGAGCAGTTCTTC.

The V gene is TRBV14, the J gene TRBJ2-7; possibly TRBD2 for D (5 bases). CDR1 is SGHDN, CDR2 FVKESK, per germline. There are 12 residues in the CDR3. Between the trimmed V and J ends, which lost 0 bases and 9 bases, there was a span of 9 bases. This CDR3 is CASSQDMRVQYF. The CDR3 DNA follows: TGTGCCAGCAGCCAAGATATGCGGGTGCAGTACTTC.

V and J are TRBV11-3 and TRBJ2-1; D not resolved. CDR1 SGHNT and CDR2 YENEEA come from the germline V gene. The CDR3 covers 13 residues. Trimming took off 5 bases at V and 8 bases at J, with 13 bases between the two ends. The CDR3 reads CASSPPSGDEQFF. In DNA form, the CDR3 reads TGTGCCAGCAGCCCGCCCTCGGGCGATGAGCAGTTCTTC.

This chain connects TRBV21-1 to TRBJ2-3; the table's D call, TRBD1, has no DNA check behind it. TRBV21-1 is labeled a pseudogene. This CDR3 contains 21 residues. The CDR3 bases are TGTGCCAGCAGCAGACGACTGGGGGACAGGGGGCGTAAGATAGTAACAGATACGCAGTATTTT. Translation gives CASSRRLGDRGRKIVTDTQYF.

The rearrangement links TRBV2 to TRBJ1-2; D not certain. The CDR3 spans 13 residues. Trimming left V 4 bases short and J 3 bases short, with 9 bases between. Germline CDR1 reads SNHLY; CDR2 reads FYNNEI. The CDR3 DNA reads TGTGCCAGCAGTGTTCTCTCCTACTATGGCTACACCTTC. It codes for CASSVLSYYGYTF.

This clone showed up just a few times. The chain links TRBV28 to TRBJ1-1; the D gene is possibly TRBD1 (6 bases). V gave up 7 bases and J gave up 0 bases, with 18 bases separating them. Per germline, CDR1 MDHEN and CDR2 SYDVKM. The CDR3 length is 16 residues. The CDR3 DNA reads as TGTGCCAGCATCGTCGGTGGGGGGGCCTTGAACACTGAAGCTTTCTTT. It codes for CASIVGGGALNTEAFF.

This clone was counted between two and nine times. The CDR3 protein is CASSPGESHTGELFF. In DNA form, the CDR3 reads TGTGCCAGCAGCCCGGGGGAGTCTCACACCGGGGAGCTGTTTTTT. The chain couples TRBV4-2 to TRBJ2-2; D perhaps matches TRBD2 (6 bases). The germline V gene has CDR1 LGHNA and CDR2 YNFKEQ. V was trimmed by 4 bases and J by 3 bases, leaving 12 bases between them. The CDR3 is 15 residues long.

This clone has only a few counts. V gene TRBV9 combines with J gene TRBJ1-1, with 8 positions matching TRBD1. Germline CDR1 and CDR2: SGDLS and YYNGEE. This CDR3 has 15 amino acids. J was trimmed by 6 bases and V by 2 bases; bases with no gene match: 9. Here the CDR3 reads CASSVIQGVGAEAFF. The CDR3 DNA is TGTGCCAGCAGCGTCATACAGGGGGTAGGGGCTGAAGCTTTCTTT.

The V call is TRBV6-6, the J call TRBJ2-7; TRBD1 matches at 8 bases. From germline, CDR1 is MNHNY and CDR2 SVGAGI (reference sequence). Trimming removed 6 bases from V and 7 bases from J; junction bases left unmatched: 14. The CDR3 consists of 15 residues. CDR3 sequence reads: CASSAGQGSFVEQYF. In DNA, the CDR3 is TGTGCCAGCAGCGCAGGACAGGGATCTTTTGTAGAGCAGTACTTC.

The chain links TRBV7-9 to TRBJ2-7, with D uncertain. This CDR3 is built from 11 residues. V lost 11 bases and J lost 1, with 9 bases in between. Germline-derived CDR1 and CDR2 are SEHNR and FQNEAQ (reference sequence). CDR3 in amino acids: CAVAGSYEQYF. CDR3 DNA: TGTGCCGTGGCCGGATCCTACGAGCAGTACTTC.

The rearrangement joins TRBV4-2 to TRBJ1-3; D gene uncertain. V dropped 4 bases and J dropped 4 bases, with 17 bases sitting between them. CDR1 and CDR2 (germline): LGHNA, YNFKEQ. This CDR3 contains 16 residues. The DNA for the CDR3 is TGTGCCAGCAGCCGGTTGATTGGGTCTGAAGGAAACACCATATATTTT. Translating gives CASSRLIGSEGNTIYF.

CDR3 sequence reads: CASSSWTGGDNEQFF. The CDR3 DNA sequence: TGTGCCAGCAGTTCATGGACAGGGGGGGACAATGAGCAGTTCTTC. This chain joins TRBV27 and TRBJ2-1; TRBD1 aligns across 10 bases. CDR1 MNHEY and CDR2 SMNVEV come from the germline V gene (reference sequence). Trimming cost V 4 bases and J 5 bases; bases outside gene matches: 5. The CDR3 length is 15 residues.

The chain has TRBV4-2 and TRBJ2-7; possibly TRBD1 for D (6 bases). The CDR3 covers 15 residues. Germline lookup yields CDR1 LGHNA and CDR2 YNFKEQ. V shed 1 base and J shed 2 bases, with 12 bases lying between them. This CDR3 reads CASSQGGGPPYEQYF. CDR3 nucleotide sequence: TGTGCCAGCAGCCAAGGAGGGGGACCCCCCTACGAGCAGTACTTC.

V and J are TRBV19 and TRBJ1-1; D is unresolved. The V gene lost 7 bases and the J gene lost 10 bases, with 7 bases spanning the gap. Germline CDR1 and CDR2: LNHDA and SQIVND (reference sequence). This CDR3 has 9 residues. Here the CDR3 reads CASTPGAFF. CDR3 DNA: TGTGCCAGTACCCCAGGAGCTTTCTTT.

The chain links TRBV15 to TRBJ2-1; D gene uncertain. With 0 bases removed from V and 8 bases from J, the gap between germline ends came to 11 bases. The CDR3 totals 14 residues. Germline V gives CDR1 LNHNV, CDR2 YYDKDF (reference sequence). CDR3: CATSRDRGNHEQFF. The CDR3 region has the DNA TGTGCCACCAGCAGAGATCGTGGCAACCATGAGCAGTTCTTC.

V gene TRBV7-8 combines with J gene TRBJ2-5; 10 positions match TRBD2. CDR1 and CDR2 (germline): SGHVS, FQNEAQ. J was trimmed by 6 bases and V by 6 bases; bases with no gene match: 13. The CDR3 is 16 residues long. The chain's CDR3 is CASRPVSGTSDKTQYF. The CDR3, as DNA: TGTGCCAGCAGGCCAGTTTCCGGGACTAGCGATAAGACCCAGTACTTC. Supplemented by reference TRBV7-8 and TRBJ2-5, the full variable domain reads GAGVSQSPRYKVAKRGQDVALRCDPISGHVSLFWYQQALGQGPEFLTYFQNEAQLDKSGLPSDRFFAERPEGSVSTLKIQRTQQEDSAVYLCASRPVSGTSDKTQYFGPGTRLLVL.

The V gene is TRBV9, the J gene TRBJ1-3; a possible D gene is TRBD1 (6 bases). Looked up from germline, CDR1 is SGDLS and CDR2 is YYNGEE. The V end lost 0 bases, the J end lost 4 bases, and 14 bases lay between the germline ends. The CDR3 consists of 16 residues. CDR3 region: CASSVGPGEAGNTIYF. Written as DNA, the CDR3 is TGTGCCAGCAGCGTAGGTCCAGGGGAGGCGGGAAACACCATATATTTT. The full variable domain, with the rest looked up from reference TRBV9 and TRBJ1-3, is DSGVTQTPKHLITATGQRVTLRCSPRSGDLSVYWYQQSLDQGLQFLIQYYNGEERAKGNILERFSAQQFPDLHSELNLSSLELGDSALYFCASSVGPGEAGNTIYFGEGSWLTVV.

V usage is TRBV4-2 and J usage is TRBJ1-4; D unresolved. The CDR3 extends over 16 amino acids. Trimming took off 4 bases at V and 4 bases at J, with 16 bases between the two ends. Germline V gives CDR1 LGHNA, CDR2 YNFKEQ. The CDR3 bases are TGTGCCAGCAGCCCCGACGTTAGGGCCATTAATGAAAAACTGTTTTTT. This codes for CASSPDVRAINEKLFF.

V and J are TRBV5-6 and TRBJ1-2, with unresolved D. Germline assignment: CDR1 SGHDT and CDR2 YYEEEE. CDR3 size: 13 residues. V lost 4 bases to trimming and J lost 2 bases, with 9 bases between them. CDR3 bases: TGTGCCAGCAGCCGCACCATGAACTATGGCTACACCTTC. Amino acids: CASSRTMNYGYTF.

The V gene is TRBV28, the J gene TRBJ1-2; D is ambiguous. V was trimmed by 3 bases and J by 1 base, leaving 9 bases between them. Germline V gene sequence: CDR1 MDHEN, CDR2 SYDVKM. The CDR3 has 14 residues. CDR3 region: CASSFFRGNYGYTF. Written as DNA, the CDR3 is TGTGCCAGCAGTTTTTTTCGGGGTAACTATGGCTACACCTTC.

The CDR3 DNA is TGTGCCAGCAGTTTAGGGGGTTACTCCTACAATGAGCAGTTCTTC. Protein product: CASSLGGYSYNEQFF. V usage is TRBV6-5 and J usage is TRBJ2-1, with D perhaps TRBD1 (6 bases). The V gene lost 4 bases and the J gene lost 0 bases, with 10 bases spanning the gap. The length of the CDR3 is 15 residues. CDR1 and CDR2 (germline): MNHEY, SVGAGI.

This clone appeared once. The V gene is TRBV7-7, the J gene TRBJ2-5; tentatively, D is TRBD1 (5 bases). V was pared by 3 bases and J by 4 bases, with 12 bases between. Germline CDR1 reads SSHAT; CDR2 reads FNYEAQ (reference sequence). The CDR3 runs to 14 residues. CDR3 sequence: CASSLNQGGETQYF. The DNA of the CDR3 is TGTGCCAGCAGCTTGAATCAGGGTGGAGAGACCCAGTACTTC.

The rearrangement joins TRBV6-6 to TRBJ1-5, with 9 bases identical to TRBD1. Germline loops: CDR1 MNHNY, CDR2 SVGAGI (reference sequence). CDR3 length: 14 residues. Unmatched junction bases numbered 4, after V lost 6 bases and J lost 4 bases. CDR3 nucleotides: TGTGCCAGCAGAGGGGGGACAGGGAATCAGCCCCAGCATTTT. It is translated as CASRGGTGNQPQHF.

This rearrangement joins TRBV6-5 to TRBJ1-5; D remains ambiguous. CDR1 is MNHEY, CDR2 SVGAGI, per germline. V was pared by 6 bases and J by 2 bases, with 5 bases between. The CDR3 sequence is 12 residues long. CDR3 in amino acids: CASRMGNQPQHF. The CDR3 DNA reads as TGTGCCAGCAGGATGGGCAATCAGCCCCAGCATTTT.

This clone was counted a single time. This sequence joins TRBV19 and TRBJ2-1, with D hard to call. Per the germline V gene, CDR1 is LNHDA and CDR2 is SQIVND (reference sequence). V lost 3 bases and J lost 5, with 8 bases in between. The CDR3 contains 13 residues. The CDR3 bases are TGTGCCAGTAGTATCGTAAACCACAATGAGCAGTTCTTC. Translated: CASSIVNHNEQFF.

The CDR3 bases are TGTGCCAGTAGTATGGGAACAGGGGGGCTCGACTATGGCTACACCTTC. Translating it yields CASSMGTGGLDYGYTF. This rearrangement joins TRBV19 to TRBJ1-2, with 8 nucleotides matching TRBD1. Germline V CDR1 and CDR2: LNHDA, SQIVND (reference sequence). Losses at the gene ends were 3 bases for V and 3 bases for J; bases not matched to a gene: 9. The CDR3 is made up of 16 amino acids.